This entry lists 22 T cell receptor beta chains sequenced from one sample in a study of T-cell memory formation after mild COVID-19. One entry per CDR3 protein, called by TCRdb with MiXCR from the 5' RACE reads. This repertoire shows 200,000 to 300,000 distinct CDR3 sequences, 16% found once; its top ten account for 20% to 25%. Sequencing input: PBMCs or a T cell subset sorted from them (not recorded which). The receptors here all came from a man aged 18 to 30 who had mild COVID-19 (a few samples of this study predate the infection). Cell type and time point are not known.

The CDR3 sequence is CSVEGRVGGTEAFF. In DNA, the CDR3 is TGCAGCGTTGAAGGGAGGGTAGGGGGTACTGAAGCTTTCTTT. The chain uses TRBV29-1 and TRBJ1-1; weak D call: TRBD1 (6 bases). This CDR3 has 14 residues. Germline CDR1 SQVTM, CDR2 ANQGSEA. V lost 1 base to trimming and J lost 5 bases, with 14 bases between them.

This clonotype occurred a few times. This rearrangement joins TRBV6-1 to TRBJ1-2, with a possible D match to TRBD1 (5 bases). The germline V and J ends were trimmed by 8 bases and 4 bases, with 11 bases remaining between them. Per germline, CDR1 MNHNS and CDR2 SASEGT. There are 12 residues in the CDR3. Here the CDR3 DNA reads TGTGCCAGCCGAGGGGAAAGCTATGGCTACACCTTC. This sequence encodes CASRGESYGYTF.

The chain employs TRBV20-1 and TRBJ1-5, with D possibly matching TRBD1 (5 bases). The CDR3 is made up of 13 amino acids. Looked up from germline, CDR1 is DFQATT and CDR2 is SNEGSKA (reference sequence). V lost 3 bases, J lost 7 bases, and 13 bases lay in between. DNA of the CDR3: TGCAGTGCTAGGGAGCGTGCAGGGCAGCCCCAGCATTTT. Translated: CSARERAGQPQHF.

This clonotype was counted between two and nine times. J is TRBJ2-7 and V is TRBV6-2 or TRBV6-3; D call uncertain. The germline gives CDR1 MNHEY, CDR2 SVGEGT. The CDR3 length is 13 residues. V shed 6 bases and J shed 4 bases, with 13 bases lying between them. The CDR3 DNA reads TGTGCCAGCAGCCAAGGGCGGCCGTACGAGCAGTACGTC. Its protein product is CASSQGRPYEQYV.

The sample holds many counts of this clonotype. The V gene is TRBV6-4, the J gene TRBJ2-3, with 11 bases lining up with TRBD2. This CDR3 region has 16 residues. Germline V CDR1 and CDR2: MRHNA, SNTAGT. The trim removed 2 bases at V and 0 bases at J, leaving 1 base unmatched. The CDR3 sequence is CASSDLAGGSTDTQYF. The CDR3 DNA reads TGTGCCAGCAGTGACCTAGCGGGGGGTAGCACAGATACGCAGTATTTT.

The rearrangement uses TRBV2 and TRBJ1-5; no reliable D call. Germline assignment: CDR1 SNHLY and CDR2 FYNNEI. The CDR3 is made up of 14 amino acids. V lost 3 bases and J lost 5, with 11 bases in between. CDR3 nucleotides: TGTGCCAGCAGTGAGGGTTGGGGTGATCAGCCCCAGCATTTT. Protein: CASSEGWGDQPQHF.

This clonotype was seen a handful of times. The chain carries TRBV4-3 and TRBJ2-7; 7 bases align to TRBD1. The CDR3 covers 17 residues. V dropped 0 bases and J dropped 2; count of bases not matched to a gene: 10. Looked up from germline, CDR1 is LGHNA and CDR2 is YSLEER. CDR3 protein: CASSQDHFRDRAYEQYF. In DNA, the CDR3 is TGCGCCAGCAGCCAAGATCATTTCCGGGACAGAGCCTACGAGCAGTACTTC.

The chain employs TRBV20-1 and TRBJ2-2; 7 nucleotides agree with TRBD2. Trimming took 5 bases from V and 4 from J; bases not matched to a gene: 4. CDR3 length: 13 amino acids. Germline assignment: CDR1 DFQATT and CDR2 SNEGSKA (reference sequence). CDR3 coding DNA: TGCAGTGCTCGCCTAGCGGCCACCGGGGAGCTGTTTTTT. Amino acids: CSARLAATGELFF.

This clonotype has ten or more counts. This rearrangement joins TRBV4-3 to TRBJ1-2, with 9 nucleotides matching TRBD1. This CDR3 has 14 residues. The J segment lost 6 bases and the V segment lost 6 bases, leaving 8 bases of the junction unmatched. Germline V gives CDR1 LGHNA, CDR2 YSLEER. CDR3 nucleotide sequence: TGCGCCAGCAGTCGTGCCGGGACAGGGAATGGCTACACCTTC. As protein: CASSRAGTGNGYTF.

This clonotype was detected a few times. The chain carries TRBV12-3 or TRBV12-4 and TRBJ2-5, with D perhaps TRBD1 or TRBD2 (5 bases each). Trimming took 3 bases from V and 7 from J, leaving 12 bases between them. This CDR3 has 13 amino acids. Here the CDR3 reads CASSFAGTRTQYF. Here the CDR3 DNA reads TGTGCCAGCAGTTTCGCCGGGACGCGGACCCAGTACTTC.

This clonotype was observed a handful of times. V is TRBV7-2 and J is TRBJ2-6; D uncertain. The CDR3 contains 15 residues. The germline V gene encodes CDR1 SGHTA and CDR2 FQGNSA. Trimming left V 5 bases short and J 1 base short, with 9 bases between. CDR3 sequence reads: CASSPLVSGANVLTF. CDR3 bases: TGTGCCAGCAGCCCTCTAGTATCTGGGGCCAACGTCCTGACTTTC.

This clonotype occurred a few times. The rearrangement links TRBV7-8 to TRBJ1-2; 10 bases match TRBD1. The CDR3 has 15 amino acids. The germline gives CDR1 SGHVS, CDR2 FQNEAQ. With 3 bases clipped from V and 7 bases from J, the junction kept 8 bases outside the gene matches. The CDR3 here is CASSLLPGQGTGYTF. The CDR3 nucleotides read TGTGCCAGCAGCTTGTTACCGGGACAGGGGACTGGCTACACCTTC.

In this sample, this clonotype turned up a few times. The chain carries TRBV2 and TRBJ2-5; D remains unclear. The CDR3 has 12 residues. Trimming removed 0 bases at V and 8 bases at J, with 7 bases between. Germline assignment: CDR1 SNHLY and CDR2 FYNNEI. DNA of the CDR3: TGTGCCAGCAGTGAAGCCCCGCTAACCCAGTACTTC. This encodes CASSEAPLTQYF.

This clonotype turned up a few times. This chain links TRBV15 with TRBJ2-7; a weak D match, TRBD2 (5 bases). Germline V gives CDR1 LNHNV, CDR2 YYDKDF (reference sequence). This CDR3 contains 13 residues. V shed 0 bases and J shed 7 bases, with 10 bases lying between them. The CDR3 reads CATSRDEGGEQYF. The CDR3 DNA follows: TGTGCCACCAGCAGAGATGAAGGCGGGGAGCAGTACTTC.

This clonotype was detected ten times or more. J is TRBJ1-5 and V is TRBV7-2; 8 bases align to TRBD1. The CDR3 runs to 14 residues. V lost 4 bases, J lost 2 bases, and 1 base stayed unmatched. Germline lookup yields CDR1 SGHTA and CDR2 FQGNSA. Here the CDR3 reads CASSSTGGNQPQHF. The CDR3 region has the DNA TGTGCCAGCAGCTCGACAGGGGGCAATCAGCCCCAGCATTTT.

In this sample, this clonotype turned up many times. The chain recombines TRBV6-5 with TRBJ2-3; no clear D gene. Germline CDR1 and CDR2: MNHEY and SVGAGI. This CDR3 is 17 amino acids long. The ends were cut back, 2 bases at V and 4 bases at J, with 19 bases in the middle. The CDR3 sequence: CASSYVTWAKAPDTQYF. DNA of the CDR3: TGTGCCAGCAGTTACGTTACTTGGGCCAAAGCCCCAGATACGCAGTATTTT.

The chain uses TRBV15 and TRBJ2-5; D might be TRBD1 (6 bases). Germline assignment: CDR1 LNHNV and CDR2 YYDKDF (reference sequence). The CDR3 contains 14 residues. Trimming took 2 bases from V and 9 from J, leaving 16 bases between them. CDR3 loop: CATSRSTGTWAQYF. DNA for the CDR3: TGTGCCACCAGCAGATCAACCGGGACATGGGCCCAGTACTTC.

The V and J genes are TRBV4-2 and TRBJ2-1; possible D gene TRBD1, 6 bases. The ends were cut back, 0 bases at V and 2 bases at J, with 11 bases in the middle. This CDR3 comprises 16 residues. Germline V CDR1 and CDR2: LGHNA, YNFKEQ. The CDR3 spells CASSQEGTGTYNEQFF. CDR3 DNA sequence: TGTGCCAGCAGCCAAGAAGGAACAGGGACCTACAATGAGCAGTTCTTC.

This clonotype was counted a few times. The V and J genes are TRBV20-1 and TRBJ2-5; 12 bases align to TRBD1. Trimming cost V 6 bases and J 7 bases; bases outside gene matches: 12. The CDR3 extends over 15 amino acids. Germline loops: CDR1 DFQATT, CDR2 SNEGSKA (reference sequence). The chain's CDR3 is CSAKGTGGAVGTQYF. As DNA, the CDR3 is TGCAGTGCGAAAGGGACAGGGGGCGCCGTGGGGACCCAGTACTTC.

This clonotype was picked up many times. The chain has TRBV6-5 and TRBJ2-7; 10 positions match TRBD1. Trimming at V came to 5 bases and at J to 7 bases, leaving 11 bases not matched to a gene. The CDR3 loop spans 15 amino acids. Germline CDR1 and CDR2: MNHEY and SVGAGI. CDR3 sequence (DNA): TGTGCCAGCAGTGTCTCCGGGACAGGGGTGGGTGAGCAGTACTTC. The encoded protein is CASSVSGTGVGEQYF.

This clonotype occurred many times. The chain employs TRBV4-1 and TRBJ1-2; D not certain. Trimming stripped 1 base from V and 4 bases from J, with 10 bases between. Germline V gene data show CDR1 as MGHRA and CDR2 as YSYEKL. The CDR3 consists of 14 residues. CDR3 nucleotide sequence: TGCGCCAGCAGCCAAGTGAAGCATTTCTATGGCTACACCTTC. Amino acid sequence: CASSQVKHFYGYTF.

This chain uses TRBV2 with TRBJ1-5; no definite D call. The V gene lost 3 bases and the J gene lost 4 bases, with 10 bases spanning the gap. The CDR3 spans 14 residues. The germline V gene encodes CDR1 SNHLY and CDR2 FYNNEI. Here the CDR3 DNA reads TGTGCCAGCAGTGAGCTAAACGGGAATCAGCCCCAGCATTTT. It codes for CASSELNGNQPQHF.